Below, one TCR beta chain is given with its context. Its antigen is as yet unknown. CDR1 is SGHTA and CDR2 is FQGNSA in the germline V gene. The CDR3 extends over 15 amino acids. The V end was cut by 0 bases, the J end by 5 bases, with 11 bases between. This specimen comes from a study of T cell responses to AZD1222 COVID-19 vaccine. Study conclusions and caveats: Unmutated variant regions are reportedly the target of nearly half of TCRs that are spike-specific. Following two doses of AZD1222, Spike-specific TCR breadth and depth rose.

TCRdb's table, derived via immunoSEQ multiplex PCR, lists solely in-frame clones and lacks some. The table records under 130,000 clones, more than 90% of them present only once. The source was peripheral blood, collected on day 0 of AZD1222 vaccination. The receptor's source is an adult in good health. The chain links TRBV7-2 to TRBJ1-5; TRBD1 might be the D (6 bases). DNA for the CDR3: TGTGCCAGCAGCTTAGCGACAGGAAACCATCAGCCCCAGCATTTT. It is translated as CASSLATGNHQPQHF. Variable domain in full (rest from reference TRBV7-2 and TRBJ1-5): GAGVSQSPSNKVTEKGKDVELRCDPISGHTALYWYRQSLGQGLEFLIYFQGNSAPDKSGLPSDRFSAERTGGSVSTLTIQRTQQEDSAVYLCASSLATGNHQPQHFGDGTRLSIL.